This is a list of T cell receptor beta chains from one sample in a study. TCRdb re-derived calls from the RT-PCR reads in MiXCR, one entry per CDR3 protein. The repertoire holds hundreds of thousands of distinct CDR3 sequences, with approximately 14% as singletons. The specimen was memory CD4+ T cells from blood. The receptors originated from a female donor in good health, serving as a healthy control. CDR3s include the opening cysteine and the closing phenylalanine or tryptophan. The D gene is left open where the match is weak. For some rows the clone size is stated as once, few or many, or as a class when expanded; others skip it.

NA	TRBJ1-3	NA	TRBV20-1	CSARSPSGPGNTIYF	TGCAGTGCTAGAAGCCCCTCAGGACCTGGAAACACCATATATTTT
NA	TRBJ2-7	NA	TRBV18	CASSPQGHPYEQYF	TGTGCCAGCTCACCACAGGGGCACCCCTACGAGCAGTACTTC
few	TRBJ2-3	NA	TRBV5-1	CASGLGRPGTDTQYF	TGCGCCAGCGGTTTAGGGCGGCCGGGCACAGATACGCAGTATTTT
NA	TRBJ2-1	TRBD2	TRBV5-1	CASSLAGGGTAEQFF	TGCGCCAGCAGCTTGGCGGGGGGAGGGACGGCTGAGCAGTTCTTC
NA	TRBJ2-7	NA	TRBV7-8	CATGGAYEQYF	TGTGCCACAGGGGGGGCCTACGAGCAGTACTTC
few	TRBJ1-1	NA	TRBV29-1	CSVDRGNLYTEAFF	TGCAGCGTTGACCGCGGCAATTTATACACTGAAGCTTTCTTT
NA	TRBJ1-1	NA	TRBV7-3	CASSLRPGTNTEAFF	TGTGCCAGCAGCTTAAGACCAGGGACGAACACTGAAGCTTTCTTT
few	TRBJ2-5	TRBD1	TRBV7-2	CASSLVGQGAAETQYF	TGTGCCAGCAGCTTAGTGGGACAGGGGGCTGCAGAGACCCAGTACTTC
few	TRBJ2-2	TRBD1	TRBV11-2	CASRRRQGFTGELFF	TGTGCCAGCAGAAGAAGACAGGGTTTCACCGGGGAGCTGTTTTTT
many	TRBJ2-2	TRBD1	TRBV10-3	CAISESRQGTGELFF	TGTGCCATCAGTGAGTCGAGACAGGGGACCGGGGAGCTGTTTTTT
NA	TRBJ1-1	NA	TRBV7-2	CASSPSIYTVAFF	TGTGCCAGCAGCCCGAGCATCTATACCGTTGCTTTCTTT
many	TRBJ2-5	NA	TRBV10-3	CAISESDRGGRATQYF	TGTGCCATCAGTGAGTCTGATCGGGGAGGTAGGGCGACCCAGTACTTC
many	TRBJ2-5	NA	TRBV7-2	CASSLMRSTETQYF	TGTGCCAGCAGCTTAATGCGGAGCACAGAGACCCAGTACTTC
NA	TRBJ1-1	TRBD1	TRBV5-5	CASTFWAGGNTEAFF	TGTGCCAGCACCTTCTGGGCAGGGGGGAACACTGAAGCTTTCTTT
few	TRBJ2-1	TRBD2	TRBV7-2	CASSPSGDPYNEQFF	TGTGCCAGCAGCCCTAGCGGGGACCCTTACAATGAGCAGTTCTTC
few	TRBJ1-6	TRBD1	TRBV7-9	CASSLGTGSNSPLHF	TGTGCCAGCAGCTTAGGGACAGGGTCTAATTCACCCCTCCACTTT
NA	TRBJ2-3	TRBD2	TRBV2	CASSDRRLASTDTQYF	TGTGCCAGCAGTGACCGTCGACTAGCTAGCACAGATACGCAGTATTTT
few	TRBJ2-5	NA	TRBV5-5	CASSEGTQETQYF	TGTGCCAGCAGCGAGGGGACACAAGAGACCCAGTACTTC
many	TRBJ1-1	NA	TRBV28	CASSSPDPPEAFF	TGTGCCAGCAGTTCTCCCGATCCACCCGAAGCTTTCTTT
many	TRBJ2-3	NA	TRBV6-1	CASSSFTDTQYF	TGTGCCAGCAGTAGCTTCACAGATACGCAGTATTTT
few	TRBJ1-4	TRBD1	TRBV20-1	CSARAPTGEANEKLFF	TGCAGTGCTAGAGCCCCGACAGGGGAGGCTAATGAAAAACTGTTTTTT
few	TRBJ1-1	NA	TRBV5-1	CASSLGEVSTEAFF	TGCGCCAGCAGCTTAGGGGAGGTGAGCACTGAAGCTTTCTTT
NA	TRBJ2-1	TRBD2	TRBV24-1	CATSDPLGSGGGYNEQFF	TGTGCCACCAGTGACCCGTTAGGGAGCGGGGGAGGTTACAATGAGCAGTTCTTC
few	TRBJ1-1	NA	TRBV28	CASSYFRTNTEAFF	TGTGCCAGCAGCTATTTTAGAACAAACACTGAAGCTTTCTTT
many	TRBJ2-7	TRBD1	TRBV12-3/TRBV12-4	CASSSLGQNSYEQYF	TGTGCCAGCAGTTCATTGGGACAGAATTCCTACGAGCAGTACTTC
NA	TRBJ2-1	NA	TRBV4-1	CASSQEEEEQFF	TGCGCCAGCAGCCAAGAAGAAGAAGAGCAGTTCTTC
NA	TRBJ2-3	NA	TRBV7-8	CASTPNRDTQYF	TGTGCCAGCACCCCGAACCGAGATACGCAGTATTTT